This T cell receptor beta chain was identified in a study of T cell repertoires in ileal Crohn's disease. Whole-study context: All patients had surgery for stricturing (approximately 61%) or penetrating (around 40%) disease. Postoperative therapy was given to about half: fewer than 14 thiopurines, 18 anti-TNF agents. Per sample, roughly 500 nanograms of biopsy DNA were TCRB immunosequenced. Study observations and caveats: Clonality above 26.8% at surgery always came with endoscopic recurrence.

Sequencing was performed with immunoSEQ multiplex PCR; in TCRdb, only in-frame clones are kept and a portion is missing. The table includes some 11,000 clones, 87% detected once. Germline V lookup: CDR1 SGHTA, CDR2 FQGNSA. The V end was cut by 1 base, the J end by 4 bases, with 14 bases between. There are 16 residues in the CDR3. The time point is: inflamed ileum from the surgical specimen. Points on this clone: Its antigen remains unidentified.

The TCR comes from an adult with Crohn's disease. The rearrangement joins TRBV7-2 to TRBJ2-1; weak D call: TRBD2 (6 bases). Sequencing used ileal tissue. In DNA form, the CDR3 reads TGTGCCAGCAGCTTAGTTCTCCCTAGCGAGTACAATGAGCAGTTCTTC. Translating gives CASSLVLPSEYNEQFF.